The source of this T cell receptor (beta chain) is a study of T-cell reconstitution after alpha-beta-depleted transplantation in children. Overall study findings and caveats: The origin of alpha-beta T cells about two months after transplant was reportedly several hundred expanded graft clones. Newly produced T cells mostly accounted for T-cell counts and diversity one year post-transplant. Some patients owed their high day-60 TCRbeta diversity to surviving recipient T cells and thymic progenitors.

As for this clonotype: Its antigen is currently unknown.

Trimming took 1 base from V and 7 from J; bases not matched to a gene: 10. Germline loops: CDR1 GTSNPN, CDR2 SVGIG (reference sequence). The CDR3 runs to 14 residues. Unique molecular identifiers were built into the TCRbeta library. TCRdb itself ran the PCR reads through MiXCR, one entry per CDR3 protein. This table has fewer than 700,000 distinct CDR3 sequences, approximately 13% appearing once. This clonotype was obtained from a male patient younger than 18 who had a stem cell transplant for acute myeloid leukemia, so the T cells may come from the graft donor. This sample comprised PBMCs, mostly from graft donor cells, obtained 360 days after TCRalphabeta/CD19-depleted stem cell transplant. The V gene is TRBV30, the J gene TRBJ2-7; 7 bases are shared with TRBD1. The CDR3 DNA is TGTGCCTGGAGTGGAAGGGGGCTGAGTGGGGAGCAGTACTTC. The encoded protein is CAWSGRGLSGEQYF.